The rows below give T cell receptor beta chains drawn from one sample of a study of cytomegalovirus exposure and HLA in healthy donors. Only in-frame clones appear in the TCRdb table, and some are missing; sequencing was by immunoSEQ multiplex PCR. Among 150,000 to 200,000 clones listed, around 90% were seen once. The sample taken for sequencing was PBMCs. The source of these receptors is a young woman in good health and CMV-seronegative. The CDR3 runs from the conserved cysteine through the conserved F or W. The D gene is left open where the match is weak. For some rows the clone size is stated as once, few or many, or as a class when expanded; others skip it.

few,.,TRBJ2-1,TRBV11-3,TGTGCCAGCAGCTTAGCGGGGGCCTACAATGAGCAGTTCTTC,CASSLAGAYNEQFF
.,TRBD1,TRBJ1-1,TRBV10-3,TGTGCCATCAGCCCGGGACAGGGGAACACTGAAGCTTTCTTT,CAISPGQGNTEAFF
.,.,TRBJ1-1,TRBV30,TGTGCCTGGAGTGTATCGGGTACTGAAGCTTTCTTT,CAWSVSGTEAFF
.,.,TRBJ2-1,TRBV27,TGTGCCAGCGGACTCGTGGCGGTATCCTACAATGAGCAGTTCTTC,CASGLVAVSYNEQFF
.,.,TRBJ2-3,TRBV2,TGTGCCAGCAGTTCACAGGGCGGTACAGATACGCAGTATTTT,CASSSQGGTDTQYF
few,.,TRBJ1-6,TRBV11-2,TGTGCCAGCAGCCGCGGGACGGCCTACTCACCCCTCCACTTT,CASSRGTAYSPLHF
.,TRBD1,TRBJ1-1,TRBV27,TGTGCCAGCAGTCCCGGGACAGGGTACGGTGAAGCTTTCTTT,CASSPGTGYGEAFF
.,TRBD1,TRBJ2-3,TRBV29-1,TGCAGCGTAGAGGGACAGGTCGGCACAGATACGCAGTATTTT,CSVEGQVGTDTQYF
.,.,TRBJ1-2,TRBV16,TGTGCCAGCAGCCAATTAAACAGTAACTATGGCTACACCTTC,CASSQLNSNYGYTF
once,TRBD2,TRBJ2-7,TRBV7-6,TGTGCCAGCAGCCGACTAGCGGGATCATACGAGCAGTACTTC,CASSRLAGSYEQYF
.,.,TRBJ1-5,TRBV30,TGTGCCTGGAGTGTACAGTCGGATCAGCCCCAGCATTTT,CAWSVQSDQPQHF
.,TRBD1,TRBJ2-7,TRBV6-5,TGTGCCAGCAGTTACCCCGACAGGGGACTGTACGAGCAGTACTTC,CASSYPDRGLYEQYF
.,.,TRBJ2-1,TRBV7-9,TGTGCCAGCAGCCCGAAAGGGGATGAGCAGTTCTTC,CASSPKGDEQFF
.,.,TRBJ2-3,TRBV5-1,TGCGCCAGCAGCCCGGGGGGCTACACAGATACGCAGTATTTT,CASSPGGYTDTQYF
.,.,TRBJ2-3,TRBV2,TGTGCCAGCAGTGACGCGGGGGATACGCAGTATTTT,CASSDAGDTQYF
.,TRBD2,TRBJ2-1,TRBV4-2,TGTGCCAGCAGCCAGGCCCGACTAGCGGGAGGAAATGAGCAGTTCTTC,CASSQARLAGGNEQFF
.,.,TRBJ2-7,TRBV4-2,TGTGCCAGCAGCCGGAGTGGGGGGTTAGGCTACGAGCAGTACTTC,CASSRSGGLGYEQYF
.,.,TRBJ2-7,TRBV10-3,TGTGCCATCAGTGAGTCACGGGGGACCACCTACGAGCAGTACTTC,CAISESRGTTYEQYF
few,TRBD1,TRBJ2-7,TRBV27,TGTGCCAGCCGATCCGGGACAGGGAGCGAGCAGTACTTC,CASRSGTGSEQYF
.,.,TRBJ1-5,TRBV5-1,TGCGCCAGCAGCTCCCAGGGAACCCAGCATTTT,CASSSQGTQHF
.,TRBD1,TRBJ1-6,TRBV7-8,TGTGCCAGCAGCCGGCGGACAGGGGGGAGAAATTCACCCCTCCACTTT,CASSRRTGGRNSPLHF